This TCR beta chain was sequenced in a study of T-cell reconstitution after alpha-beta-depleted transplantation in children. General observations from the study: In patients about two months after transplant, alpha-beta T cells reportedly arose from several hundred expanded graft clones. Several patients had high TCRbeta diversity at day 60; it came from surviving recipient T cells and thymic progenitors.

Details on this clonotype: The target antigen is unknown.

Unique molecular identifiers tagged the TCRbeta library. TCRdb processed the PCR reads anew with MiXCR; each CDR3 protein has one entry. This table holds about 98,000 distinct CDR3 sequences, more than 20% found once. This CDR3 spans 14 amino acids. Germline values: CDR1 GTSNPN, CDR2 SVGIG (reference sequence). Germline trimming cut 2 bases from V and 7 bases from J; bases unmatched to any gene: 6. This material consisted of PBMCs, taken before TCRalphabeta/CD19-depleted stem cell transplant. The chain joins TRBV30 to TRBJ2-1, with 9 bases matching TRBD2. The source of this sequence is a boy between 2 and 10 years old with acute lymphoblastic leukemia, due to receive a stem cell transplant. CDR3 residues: CAWSRTSVGNEQFF. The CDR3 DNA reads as TGTGCCTGGAGTAGGACTAGCGTAGGAAATGAGCAGTTCTTC. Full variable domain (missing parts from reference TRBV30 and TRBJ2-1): SQTIHQWPATLVQPVGSPLSLECTVEGTSNPNLYWYRQAAGRGLQLLFYSVGIGQISSEVPQNLSASRPQDRQFILSSKKLLLSDSGFYLCAWSRTSVGNEQFFGPGTRLTVL.